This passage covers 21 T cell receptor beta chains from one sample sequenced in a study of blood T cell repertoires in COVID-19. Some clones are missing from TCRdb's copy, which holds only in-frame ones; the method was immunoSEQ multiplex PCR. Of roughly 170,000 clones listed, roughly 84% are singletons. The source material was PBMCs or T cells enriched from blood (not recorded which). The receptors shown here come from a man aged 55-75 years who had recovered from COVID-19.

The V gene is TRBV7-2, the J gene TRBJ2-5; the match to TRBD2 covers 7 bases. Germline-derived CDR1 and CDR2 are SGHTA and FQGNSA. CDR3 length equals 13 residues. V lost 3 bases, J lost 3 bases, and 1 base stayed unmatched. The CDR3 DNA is TGTGCCAGCAGCTTTGGGGGGGAAGAGACCCAGTACTTC. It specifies CASSFGGEETQYF.

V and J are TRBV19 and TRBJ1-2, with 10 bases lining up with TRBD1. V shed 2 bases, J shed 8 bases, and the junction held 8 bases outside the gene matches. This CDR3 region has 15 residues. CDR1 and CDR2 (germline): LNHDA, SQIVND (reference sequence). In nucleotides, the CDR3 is TGTGCCAGTAGTATAATCGGGACAGGGGAACGCGGCTACACCTTC. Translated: CASSIIGTGERGYTF.

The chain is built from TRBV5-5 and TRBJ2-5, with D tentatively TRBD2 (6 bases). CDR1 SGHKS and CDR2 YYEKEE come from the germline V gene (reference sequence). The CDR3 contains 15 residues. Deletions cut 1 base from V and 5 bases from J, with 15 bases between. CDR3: CASSLSSGRDETQYF. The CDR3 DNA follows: TGTGCCAGCAGCTTGAGTTCAGGGCGGGACGAGACCCAGTACTTC.

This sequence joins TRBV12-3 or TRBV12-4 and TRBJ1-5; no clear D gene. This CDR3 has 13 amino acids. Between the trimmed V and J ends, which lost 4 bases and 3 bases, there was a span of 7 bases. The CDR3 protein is CASSSGVNQPQHF. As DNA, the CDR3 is TGTGCCAGCAGTTCAGGCGTCAATCAGCCCCAGCATTTT.

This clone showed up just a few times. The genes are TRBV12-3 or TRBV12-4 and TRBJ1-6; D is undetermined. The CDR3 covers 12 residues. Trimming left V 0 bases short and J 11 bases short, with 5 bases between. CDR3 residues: CASSLAGTPLHF. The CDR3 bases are TGTGCCAGCAGTTTAGCGGGCACACCCCTCCACTTT.

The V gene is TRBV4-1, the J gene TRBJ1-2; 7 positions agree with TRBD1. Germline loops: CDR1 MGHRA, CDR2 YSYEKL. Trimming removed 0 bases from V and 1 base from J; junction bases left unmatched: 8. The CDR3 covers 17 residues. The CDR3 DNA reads TGCGCCAGCAGCCAAGATCAACAGGGGTTGGGTAACTATGGCTACACCTTC. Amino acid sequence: CASSQDQQGLGNYGYTF.

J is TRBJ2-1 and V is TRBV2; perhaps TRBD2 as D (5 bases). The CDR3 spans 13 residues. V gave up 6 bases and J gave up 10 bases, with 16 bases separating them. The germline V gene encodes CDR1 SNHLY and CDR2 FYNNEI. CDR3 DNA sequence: TGTGCCAGCAGGTTTTTGTCCCCGGGGGAGCAGTTCTTC. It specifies CASRFLSPGEQFF. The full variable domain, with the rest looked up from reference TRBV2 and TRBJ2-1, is EPEVTQTPSHQVTQMGQEVILRCVPISNHLYFYWYRQILGQKVEFLVSFYNNEISEKSEIFDDQFSVERPDGSNFTLKIRSTKLEDSAMYFCASRFLSPGEQFFGPGTRLTVL.

The chain's CDR3 is CASSPRGQGAENEQYF. CDR3 coding DNA: TGTGCCAGCTCACCACGGGGACAGGGGGCGGAGAACGAGCAGTACTTC. V gene TRBV18 combines with J gene TRBJ2-7, with 12 bases lining up with TRBD1. CDR3 length: 16 amino acids. Per the germline V gene, CDR1 is KGHSH and CDR2 is LQKENI. J lost 5 bases, V lost 1 base, and 6 bases had no gene match.

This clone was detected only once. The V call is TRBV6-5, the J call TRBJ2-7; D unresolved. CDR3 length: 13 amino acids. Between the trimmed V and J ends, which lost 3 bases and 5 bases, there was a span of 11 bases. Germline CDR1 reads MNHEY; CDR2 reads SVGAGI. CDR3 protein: CASSYIPPNEQYF. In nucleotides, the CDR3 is TGTGCCAGCAGTTATATTCCCCCTAACGAGCAGTACTTC.

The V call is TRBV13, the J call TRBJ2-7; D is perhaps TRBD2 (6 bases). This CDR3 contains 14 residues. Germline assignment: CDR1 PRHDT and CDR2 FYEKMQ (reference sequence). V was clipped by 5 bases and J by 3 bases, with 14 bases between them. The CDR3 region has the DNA TGTGCCAGCAGCATGGGACGGGGAGGCTACGAGCAGTACTTC. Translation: CASSMGRGGYEQYF.

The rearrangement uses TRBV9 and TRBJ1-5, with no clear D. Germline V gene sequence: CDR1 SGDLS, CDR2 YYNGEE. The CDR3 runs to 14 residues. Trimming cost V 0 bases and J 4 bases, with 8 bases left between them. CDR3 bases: TGTGCCAGCAGCGTAGGGTCGCAGAATCAGCCCCAGCATTTT. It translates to CASSVGSQNQPQHF.

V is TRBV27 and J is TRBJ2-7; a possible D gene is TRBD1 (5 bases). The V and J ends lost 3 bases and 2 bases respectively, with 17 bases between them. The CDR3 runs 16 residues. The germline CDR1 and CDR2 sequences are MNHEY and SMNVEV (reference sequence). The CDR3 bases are TGTGCCAGCAGTTTCCAAGACAGCCTCGGTACCTACGAGCAGTACTTC. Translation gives CASSFQDSLGTYEQYF.

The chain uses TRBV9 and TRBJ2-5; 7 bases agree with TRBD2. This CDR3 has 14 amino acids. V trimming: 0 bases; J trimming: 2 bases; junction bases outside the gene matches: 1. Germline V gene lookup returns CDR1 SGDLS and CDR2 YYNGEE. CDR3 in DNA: TGTGCCAGCAGCGTAGAGGGAGGGCAAGAGACCCAGTACTTC. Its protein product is CASSVEGGQETQYF. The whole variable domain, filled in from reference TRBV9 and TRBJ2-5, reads DSGVTQTPKHLITATGQRVTLRCSPRSGDLSVYWYQQSLDQGLQFLIQYYNGEERAKGNILERFSAQQFPDLHSELNLSSLELGDSALYFCASSVEGGQETQYFGPGTRLLVL.

This CDR3 is CASSYRGQGGQETQYF. The CDR3 bases are TGTGCCAGCAGCTACCGAGGACAGGGGGGGCAAGAGACCCAGTACTTC. The gene calls are TRBV7-3 and TRBJ2-5, with TRBD1 identical over 10 bases. The CDR3 is made up of 16 amino acids. The ends lost 4 bases at V and 2 bases at J; junction bases unmatched: 7. The V gene's germline CDR1 is SGHTA and CDR2 FQGTGA.

The DNA of the CDR3 is TGTGCCAGCAGCTTTCCAGGGGGGAACGAGCAGTACTTC. Amino acids: CASSFPGGNEQYF. The J gene is TRBJ2-7, the V gene TRBV7-9, with a weak D call TRBD1 (7 bases). Germline assignment: CDR1 SEHNR and CDR2 FQNEAQ (reference sequence). The CDR3 totals 13 residues. The ends were cut back, 3 bases at V and 5 bases at J, with 11 bases in the middle.

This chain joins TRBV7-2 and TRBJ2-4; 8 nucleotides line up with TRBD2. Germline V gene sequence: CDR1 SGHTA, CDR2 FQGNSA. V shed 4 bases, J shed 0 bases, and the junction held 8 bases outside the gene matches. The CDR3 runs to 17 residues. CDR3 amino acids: CASSSRGGGIAKNIQYF. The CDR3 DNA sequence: TGTGCCAGCAGCTCCAGGGGCGGGGGGATAGCCAAAAACATTCAGTACTTC. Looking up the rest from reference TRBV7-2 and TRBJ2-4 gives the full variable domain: GAGVSQSPSNKVTEKGKDVELRCDPISGHTALYWYRQSLGQGLEFLIYFQGNSAPDKSGLPSDRFSAERTGGSVSTLTIQRTQQEDSAVYLCASSSRGGGIAKNIQYFGAGTRLSVL.

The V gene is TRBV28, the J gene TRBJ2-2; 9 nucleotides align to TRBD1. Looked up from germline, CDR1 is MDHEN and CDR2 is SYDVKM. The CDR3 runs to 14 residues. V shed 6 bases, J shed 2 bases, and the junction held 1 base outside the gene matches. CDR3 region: CASRGQGNTGELFF. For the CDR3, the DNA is TGTGCCAGCAGGGGACAGGGAAACACCGGGGAGCTGTTTTTT.

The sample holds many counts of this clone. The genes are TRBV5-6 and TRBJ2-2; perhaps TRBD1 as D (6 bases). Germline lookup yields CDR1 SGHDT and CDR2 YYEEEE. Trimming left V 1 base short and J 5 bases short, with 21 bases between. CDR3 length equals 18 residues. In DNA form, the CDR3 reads TGTGCCAGCAGCTTGCTGGGGGCTTTAGTCAAATCGACCGGGGAGCTGTTTTTT. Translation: CASSLLGALVKSTGELFF.

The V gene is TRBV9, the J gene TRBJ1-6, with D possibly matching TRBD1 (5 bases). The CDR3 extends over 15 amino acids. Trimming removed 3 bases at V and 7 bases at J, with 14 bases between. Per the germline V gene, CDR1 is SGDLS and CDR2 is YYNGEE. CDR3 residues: CASSDADTGNSPLHF. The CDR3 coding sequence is TGTGCCAGCAGCGACGCGGACACAGGCAATTCACCCCTCCACTTT. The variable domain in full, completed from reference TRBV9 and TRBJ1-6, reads DSGVTQTPKHLITATGQRVTLRCSPRSGDLSVYWYQQSLDQGLQFLIQYYNGEERAKGNILERFSAQQFPDLHSELNLSSLELGDSALYFCASSDADTGNSPLHFGNGTRLTVT.

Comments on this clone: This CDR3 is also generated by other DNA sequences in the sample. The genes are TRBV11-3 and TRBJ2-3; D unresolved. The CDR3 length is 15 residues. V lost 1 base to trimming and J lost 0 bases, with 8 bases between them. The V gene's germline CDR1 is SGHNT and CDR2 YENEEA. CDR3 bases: TGTGCCAGCAGCTTAGGCGCCTCTAGCACAGATACGCAGTATTTT. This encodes CASSLGASSTDTQYF.

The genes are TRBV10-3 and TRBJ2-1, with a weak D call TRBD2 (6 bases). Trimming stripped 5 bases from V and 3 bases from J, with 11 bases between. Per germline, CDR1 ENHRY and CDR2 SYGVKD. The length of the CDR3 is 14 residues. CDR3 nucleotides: TGTGCCATCAGTAGGGACTCCAACTACAATGAGCAGTTCTTC. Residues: CAISRDSNYNEQFF.